Following are 14 T cell receptor beta chains from one sample sequenced in a study of blood T cell repertoires in COVID-19. Produced via immunoSEQ multiplex PCR; TCRdb's table is partial and in-frame only. The data hold fewer than 350,000 clones, with around 86% observed a single time. The sequenced sample was PBMCs or T cells enriched from blood (not recorded which). These receptors originate from a man in his sixties who had recovered from COVID-19.

The chain couples TRBV18 to TRBJ2-5, with 7 bases identical to TRBD1. V gave up 3 bases and J gave up 4 bases; unmatched junction bases: 5. The CDR3 contains 14 residues. The germline V gene has CDR1 KGHSH and CDR2 LQKENI. Here the CDR3 reads CASSPMTGPETQYF. CDR3 DNA sequence: TGTGCCAGCTCACCTATGACAGGGCCAGAGACCCAGTACTTC. The complete variable domain, with remaining parts taken from reference TRBV18 and TRBJ2-5, reads NAGVMQNPRHLVRRRGQEARLRCSPMKGHSHVYWYRQLPEEGLKFMVYLQKENIIDESGMPKERFSAEFPKEGPSILRIQQVVRGDSAAYFCASSPMTGPETQYFGPGTRLLVL.

V is TRBV10-2 and J is TRBJ2-3; 7 positions match TRBD1. V dropped 9 bases and J dropped 0; count of bases not matched to a gene: 3. CDR1 is WSHSY, CDR2 SAAADI, per germline. This CDR3 region has 13 residues. CDR3 residues: CASWTGSTDTQYF. DNA for the CDR3: TGCGCCAGTTGGACAGGCAGCACAGATACGCAGTATTTT.

The genes are TRBV5-6 and TRBJ2-3; unclear D gene. Germline assignment: CDR1 SGHDT and CDR2 YYEEEE. This CDR3 comprises 16 residues. Trimming pared 2 bases from V and 0 bases from J, leaving 13 bases between. This CDR3 is CASSFPGPTSTDTQYF. For the CDR3, the DNA is TGTGCCAGCAGCTTCCCGGGTCCTACTAGCACAGATACGCAGTATTTT.

This clone has only one observation. The chain recombines TRBV9 with TRBJ1-3, with TRBD1 matching over 8 bases. The CDR3 has 16 amino acids. Unmatched junction bases numbered 5, after V lost 0 bases and J lost 3 bases. Germline V gives CDR1 SGDLS, CDR2 YYNGEE. Written as DNA, the CDR3 is TGTGCCAGCAGCGTAGACCCAGGGGGCTATGGAAACACCATATATTTT. Translation: CASSVDPGGYGNTIYF.

V is TRBV6-2 or TRBV6-3 and J is TRBJ1-1; D is ambiguous. V was shortened by 0 bases and J by 5 bases, with 16 bases between the two germline ends. The CDR3 spans 16 residues. CDR1 MNHEY and CDR2 SVGEGT come from the germline V gene. CDR3 sequence (DNA): TGTGCCAGCAGTTACTCGATCTATCGGGATGCGACTGAAGCTTTCTTT. This codes for CASSYSIYRDATEAFF.

The chain is built from TRBV28 and TRBJ2-7; 7 bases line up with TRBD1. From germline, CDR1 is MDHEN and CDR2 SYDVKM. V was pared by 6 bases and J by 1 base, with 9 bases of the junction left unmatched. This CDR3 region has 15 residues. CDR3 in DNA: TGTGCCAGCAGCTATAACAGGGGTTGGTCCTACGAGCAGTACTTC. Translated: CASSYNRGWSYEQYF.

The chain is built from TRBV20-1 and TRBJ1-1; D ambiguous. Germline-derived CDR1 and CDR2 are DFQATT and SNEGSKA (reference sequence). The CDR3 covers 11 residues. Trimming shortened V by 5 bases and J by 9 bases, and 13 bases separated the two germline ends. The DNA for the CDR3 is TGCAGTGCTTTTATATGGCCGCAAGCTTTCTTT. Translated, it gives CSAFIWPQAFF.

This clone showed up just once. The rearrangement uses TRBV11-2 and TRBJ2-1; possibly TRBD2 for D (5 bases). Deletions cut 5 bases from V and 5 bases from J, with 10 bases between. The germline CDR1 and CDR2 sequences are SGHAT and FQNNGV. CDR3 length equals 13 residues. The CDR3 here is CASSLGLNNEQFF. CDR3 DNA: TGTGCCAGCAGCCTTGGACTCAACAATGAGCAGTTCTTC.

V and J are TRBV18 and TRBJ1-2; D uncertain. CDR1 and CDR2 from the germline V gene are KGHSH and LQKENI. The V and J ends lost 6 bases and 7 bases respectively, with 18 bases between them. The CDR3 spans 14 residues. In DNA, the CDR3 is TGTGCCAGCTCTCCTGATTCCCTCGGGAGTGGCTACACCTTC. Residues: CASSPDSLGSGYTF.

Remarks on this clone: Other DNA sequences in the sample encode the same CDR3. The chain joins TRBV28 to TRBJ2-7, with D possibly matching TRBD2 (6 bases). Germline CDR1 is MDHEN and CDR2 is SYDVKM. The CDR3 totals 14 residues. The V end was cut by 3 bases, the J end by 0 bases, with 9 bases between. In DNA form, the CDR3 reads TGTGCCAGCAGTTTGGTCGGGGGCTCCTACGAGCAGTACTTC. Translation gives CASSLVGGSYEQYF.

The V call is TRBV6-2 or TRBV6-3, the J call TRBJ1-5; 9 bases fit TRBD1. V gave up 1 base and J gave up 6 bases; unmatched junction bases: 7. Germline V CDR1 and CDR2: MNHEY, SVGEGT. This CDR3 has 16 residues. The CDR3 DNA follows: TGTGCCAGCAGTTACTACAGGGGGCAATCTGGTCAGCCCCAGCATTTT. Encoded protein: CASSYYRGQSGQPQHF.

V usage is TRBV7-3 and J usage is TRBJ2-3; D might be TRBD1 (6 bases). The germline V gene encodes CDR1 SGHTA and CDR2 FQGTGA. This CDR3 has 17 residues. V lost 2 bases and J lost 0, with 15 bases in between. The CDR3 sequence is CASSLAAGAASTDTQYF. CDR3 DNA sequence: TGTGCCAGCAGCTTAGCTGCAGGGGCCGCGAGCACAGATACGCAGTATTTT.

This rearrangement joins TRBV19 to TRBJ1-5; 8 bases align to TRBD1. There are 13 residues in the CDR3. Germline trimming cut 6 bases from V and 5 bases from J; bases unmatched to any gene: 3. Germline CDR1 and CDR2: LNHDA and SQIVND (reference sequence). The CDR3 spells CASRTGAYQPQHF. The CDR3 region has the DNA TGTGCCAGTAGGACAGGGGCTTATCAGCCCCAGCATTTT.

This chain connects TRBV11-3 to TRBJ2-5; the D is unclear. CDR1 is SGHNT and CDR2 is YENEEA in the germline V gene. V was clipped by 1 base and J by 3 bases, with 9 bases between them. The CDR3 contains 14 residues. This CDR3 reads CASSLGGSKETQYF. As DNA, the CDR3 is TGTGCCAGCAGCTTAGGTGGCAGTAAAGAGACCCAGTACTTC.